Listed below are T cell receptor beta chains from one sample, sequenced in a study of shared clonotypes between healthy human individuals. The table came from immunoSEQ multiplex PCR; TCRdb's copy has only in-frame clones and leaves some out. The table shows some 89,000 clones, with under 80% occurring only once. Sample: memory CD8+ T cells sorted from blood. The receptor source for this set is a man in his thirties or forties in good health. Each CDR3 is given with its conserved first and last residue.

V: TRBV6-6
CDR3: CASSFPGPEAFF

V: TRBV19
CDR3: CASSSEGLSYNEQFF

V: TRBV2
CDR3: CASSGTGASVGYTF

V: TRBV9
CDR3: CASSPGGLVEKLFF

V: TRBV6-1
CDR3: CASSEVGGTSGRENEQFF

V: TRBV19
CDR3: CATGPPNYGYTF

V: TRBV7-9
CDR3: CASSQGPYTDTQYF

V: TRBV7-4
CDR3: CASSLLEAASYNEQFF

V: TRBV6-5
CDR3: CASRRINYGYTF

V: TRBV27
CDR3: CASSAVTGISNQPQHF

V: TRBV7-9
CDR3: CASSLDLSTGEETQYF

V: TRBV10-3
CDR3: CAISESQQLNTEAFF

V: TRBV5-6
CDR3: CASSLRSYEQYF

V: TRBV28
CDR3: CASRQGAGYEQYF

V: TRBV27
CDR3: CASTRGGGTNGYTF

V: TRBV5-3
CDR3: CASSSTASNYGYTF

V: TRBV30
CDR3: CAWTGGGIRPEAFF

V: TRBV7-9
CDR3: CASSLRTGKTSTDTQYF

V: TRBV5-5
CDR3: CASSLVAVSSYEQYF

V: TRBV27
CDR3: CASSFTFWTSGNTGELFF

V: TRBV5-1
CDR3: CASSPVLAETQYF

V: TRBV11-2
CDR3: CASSSLRAVTLREQYF

V: TRBV5-1
CDR3: CASSLGQGVYQPQHF

V: TRBV6-6
CDR3: CASSYIGGPTEAFF

V: TRBV10-1
CDR3: CASSEGQGAAGYEQFF

V: TRBV10-3
CDR3: CAIFGPPRGTQYF

V: TRBV5-1
CDR3: CASSLGGSIDEQFF

V: TRBV5-1
CDR3: CASSLAGSSLSTDTQYF

V: TRBV4-2
CDR3: CASSRTTLAGVTDTQYF

V: TRBV6-6
CDR3: CASSYNRGRVGELFF

V: TRBV6-6
CDR3: CASSYSGGVSSYEQYF

V: TRBV18
CDR3: CASSMYGSSYNEQFF

V: TRBV27
CDR3: CASSSVGQGNTEAFF

V: TRBV6-6
CDR3: CASSKTRDTSYEQYF

V: TRBV14
CDR3: CATGTALEAFF

V: TRBV7-4
CDR3: CASSSSGQGSYEQYF

V: TRBV6-6
CDR3: CASSSLGLWNYGYTF

V: TRBV7-3
CDR3: CASSLAWKETQYF

V: TRBV6-5
CDR3: CASSYDDGANVLTF

V: TRBV7-9
CDR3: CASDVSSGNTIYF

V: TRBV11-2
CDR3: CASSFTKGQGFFNQPQHF

V: TRBV7-9
CDR3: CASSRTSGRDGEQYF